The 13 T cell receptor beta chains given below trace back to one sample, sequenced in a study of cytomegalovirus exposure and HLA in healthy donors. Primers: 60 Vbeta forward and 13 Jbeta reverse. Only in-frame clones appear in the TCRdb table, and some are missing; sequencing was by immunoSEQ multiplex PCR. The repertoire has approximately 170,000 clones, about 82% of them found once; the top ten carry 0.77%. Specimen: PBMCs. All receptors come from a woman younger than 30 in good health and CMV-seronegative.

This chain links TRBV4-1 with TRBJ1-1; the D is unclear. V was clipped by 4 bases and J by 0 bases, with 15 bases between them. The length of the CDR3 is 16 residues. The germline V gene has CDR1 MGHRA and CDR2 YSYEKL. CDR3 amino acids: CASSPDIKRLNTEAFF. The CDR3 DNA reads TGCGCCAGCAGCCCCGACATAAAAAGGTTGAACACTGAAGCTTTCTTT.

For the CDR3, the DNA is TGCGCCAGCAGAAACTTAGGGACTCCTTCACCCCTAGCCAAAAACATTCAGTACTTC. This codes for CASRNLGTPSPLAKNIQYF. The chain links TRBV4-1 to TRBJ2-4; D is perhaps TRBD2 (6 bases). V was trimmed by 6 bases and J by 0 bases, leaving 24 bases between them. The CDR3 runs 19 residues. CDR1 is MGHRA, CDR2 YSYEKL, per germline.

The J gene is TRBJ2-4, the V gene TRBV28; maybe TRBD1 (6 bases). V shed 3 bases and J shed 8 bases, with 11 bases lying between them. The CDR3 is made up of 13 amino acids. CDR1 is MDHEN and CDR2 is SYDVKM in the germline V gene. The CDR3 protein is CASSFLDRDIQYF. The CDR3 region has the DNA TGTGCCAGCAGTTTTCTGGACAGAGACATTCAGTACTTC.

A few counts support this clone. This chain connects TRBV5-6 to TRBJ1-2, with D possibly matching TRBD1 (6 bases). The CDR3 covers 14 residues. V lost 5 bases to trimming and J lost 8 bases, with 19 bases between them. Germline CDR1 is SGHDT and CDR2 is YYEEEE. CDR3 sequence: CASSPTGGWLGYTF. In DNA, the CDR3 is TGTGCCAGCAGTCCGACGGGGGGCTGGTTGGGCTACACCTTC.

CDR3 in DNA: TGTGCCTCCGGAAGCGACTCTGGAAACACCATATATTTT. As protein: CASGSDSGNTIYF. The chain has TRBV19 and TRBJ1-3, with no clear D. The ends were cut back, 11 bases at V and 0 bases at J, with 11 bases in the middle. The germline V gene has CDR1 LNHDA and CDR2 SQIVND (reference sequence). CDR3 length: 13 amino acids.

This chain's CDR3 is CASSPRMQVTYGYTF. DNA for the CDR3: TGTGCCAGCAGCCCCCGTATGCAGGTTACGTATGGCTACACCTTC. The genes are TRBV9 and TRBJ1-2; no definite D call. V was trimmed by 4 bases and J by 5 bases, leaving 18 bases between them. Germline V lookup: CDR1 SGDLS, CDR2 YYNGEE. The CDR3 covers 15 residues.

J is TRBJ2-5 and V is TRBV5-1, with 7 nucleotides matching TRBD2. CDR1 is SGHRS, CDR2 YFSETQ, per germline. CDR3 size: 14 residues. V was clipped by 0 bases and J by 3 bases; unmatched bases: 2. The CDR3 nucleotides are TGCGCCAGCAGCTTGGAGACTAGCAAAGAGACCCAGTACTTC. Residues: CASSLETSKETQYF.

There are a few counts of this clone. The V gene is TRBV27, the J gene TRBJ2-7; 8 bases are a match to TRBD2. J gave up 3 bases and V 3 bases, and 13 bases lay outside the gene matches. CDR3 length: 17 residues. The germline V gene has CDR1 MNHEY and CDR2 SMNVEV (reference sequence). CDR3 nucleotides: TGTGCCAGCAGTTTCCCCCCCGGGACTAGTCTAATCTACGAGCAGTACTTC. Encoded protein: CASSFPPGTSLIYEQYF.

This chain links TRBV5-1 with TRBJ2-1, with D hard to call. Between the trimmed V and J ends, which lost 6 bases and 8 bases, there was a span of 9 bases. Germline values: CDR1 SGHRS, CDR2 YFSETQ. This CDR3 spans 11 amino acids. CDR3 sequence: CASTRNYEQFF. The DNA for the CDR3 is TGCGCCAGCACCAGGAACTATGAGCAGTTCTTC.

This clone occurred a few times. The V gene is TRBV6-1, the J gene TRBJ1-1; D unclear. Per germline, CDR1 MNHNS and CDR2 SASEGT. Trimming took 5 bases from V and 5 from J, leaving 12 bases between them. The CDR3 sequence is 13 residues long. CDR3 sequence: CASSPKGGTEAFF. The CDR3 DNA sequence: TGTGCCAGCAGTCCAAAGGGAGGTACTGAAGCTTTCTTT.

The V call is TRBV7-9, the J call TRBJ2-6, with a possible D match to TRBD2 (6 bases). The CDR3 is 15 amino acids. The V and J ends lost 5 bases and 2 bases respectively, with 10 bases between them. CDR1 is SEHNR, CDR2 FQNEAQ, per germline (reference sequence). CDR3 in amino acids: CASSRGGAGANVLTF. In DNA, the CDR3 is TGTGCCAGCAGCCGTGGCGGGGCTGGGGCCAACGTCCTGACTTTC.

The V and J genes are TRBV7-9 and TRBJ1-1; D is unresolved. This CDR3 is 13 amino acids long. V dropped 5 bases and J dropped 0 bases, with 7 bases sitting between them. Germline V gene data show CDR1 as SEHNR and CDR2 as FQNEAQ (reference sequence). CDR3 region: CASSPPVNTEAFF. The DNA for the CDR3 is TGTGCCAGCAGCCCCCCAGTGAACACTGAAGCTTTCTTT.

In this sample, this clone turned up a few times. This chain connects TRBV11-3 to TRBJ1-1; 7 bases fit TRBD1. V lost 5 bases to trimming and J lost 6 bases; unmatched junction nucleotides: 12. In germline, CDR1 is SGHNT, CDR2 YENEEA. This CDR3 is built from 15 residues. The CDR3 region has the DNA TGTGCCAGCAGCCCCAGAAGACAGGGCGGTGCTGAAGCTTTCTTT. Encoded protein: CASSPRRQGGAEAFF.